A selection of T cell receptor beta chains follows, all from one sample in a study of memory CD4+ T cells and cytomegalovirus serostatus. TCRdb keeps only in-frame clones here, not all; method: immunoSEQ multiplex PCR. The sample consists of 40,000 to 50,000 clones, 70% to 75% of them appearing once. The sample was memory CD4+ T cells from blood. The receptors were sampled from an adult in good health and CMV-seropositive. CDR3s include the opening cysteine and the closing phenylalanine or tryptophan. D genes are given only for firm matches. Expanded clones get a size class; other rows say once, few or many, or leave the size out.

TRBJ2-2,.,.,TRBV2,CASRLGTNTGELFF,TGTGCCAGCAGACTCGGGACGAACACCGGGGAGCTGTTTTTT
TRBJ2-7,few,TRBD1,TRBV7-6,CASSQDRPLEQYF,TGTGCCAGCAGCCAGGACAGGCCCCTCGAGCAGTACTTC
TRBJ2-5,.,TRBD2,TRBV4-2,CASSHTSGGETQYF,TGTGCCAGCAGCCACACTAGCGGGGGAGAGACCCAGTACTTC
TRBJ2-3,.,.,TRBV11-3,CASSMMRTDTQYF,TGTGCCAGCAGCATGATGCGCACAGATACGCAGTATTTT
TRBJ1-3,.,.,TRBV6-1,CASSEIRTVGNTIYF,TGTGCCAGCAGTGAAATTAGAACAGTCGGAAACACCATATATTTT
TRBJ1-1,.,TRBD1,TRBV5-6,CASSFGTGDRDTEAFF,TGTGCCAGCAGCTTTGGGACAGGGGATCGGGACACTGAAGCTTTCTTT
TRBJ1-2,.,.,TRBV5-5,CASSLGQDGYTF,TGTGCCAGCAGCTTGGGGCAGGATGGCTACACCTTC
TRBJ2-1,.,.,TRBV20-1,CRGGGLEQFF,TGCAGGGGAGGGGGTTTAGAGCAGTTCTTC
TRBJ2-5,.,.,TRBV5-4,CASSLGTLQETQYF,TGTGCCAGCAGCTTAGGGACTCTACAAGAGACCCAGTACTTC
TRBJ1-4,.,.,TRBV2,CASSRVSGMNEKLFF,TGTGCCAGCAGTCGAGTAAGCGGAATGAATGAAAAACTGTTTTTT
TRBJ1-2,.,.,TRBV6-1,CASSEGLEYGYTF,TGTGCCAGCAGTGAAGGGTTGGAGTATGGCTACACCTTC
TRBJ1-2,.,.,TRBV6-5,CASSYLGGGYTF,TGTGCCAGCAGTTACTTGGGGGGGGGCTACACCTTC
TRBJ1-1,.,TRBD1,TRBV2,CASSARTGGTEAFF,TGTGCCAGCAGCGCAAGGACAGGCGGGACTGAAGCTTTCTTT
TRBJ1-4,.,.,TRBV9,CASSRENEKLFF,TGTGCCAGCAGCAGGGAGAATGAAAAACTGTTTTTT
TRBJ1-1,once,.,TRBV14,CASSQDLGSEAFF,TGTGCCAGCAGCCAAGATCTGGGTTCTGAAGCTTTCTTT
TRBJ2-2,.,.,TRBV11-3,CASSLRTNTGELFF,TGTGCCAGCAGCTTACGGACTAACACCGGGGAGCTGTTTTTT
TRBJ2-5,.,TRBD2,TRBV7-6,CASSSTSGGAQTQYF,TGTGCCAGCAGCTCGACTAGCGGGGGGGCACAGACCCAGTACTTC
TRBJ2-7,.,.,TRBV7-9,CASSVDRSSYEQYF,TGTGCCAGCAGCGTGGACCGGAGCTCCTACGAGCAGTACTTC
TRBJ2-5,.,TRBD2,TRBV18,CASSPLTSGPGETQYF,TGTGCCAGCTCACCATTGACTAGCGGGCCGGGAGAGACCCAGTACTTC
TRBJ1-2,.,TRBD1,TRBV5-1,CASSAGQGVPHGYTF,TGCGCCAGCAGCGCCGGACAGGGGGTGCCTCATGGCTACACCTTC
TRBJ2-3,.,TRBD2,TRBV5-1,CASMVAGGSTDTQYF,TGCGCCAGCATGGTAGCGGGGGGTAGCACAGATACGCAGTATTTT
TRBJ1-6,few,TRBD1,TRBV7-2,CASSFYGVGQVNSPLHF,TGTGCCAGCAGCTTCTATGGGGTGGGACAGGTAAATTCACCCCTCCACTTT
TRBJ1-1,many,TRBD1,TRBV14,CASSHGTGVTEAFF,TGTGCCAGCAGCCATGGGACAGGGGTTACTGAAGCTTTCTTT
TRBJ1-5,.,.,TRBV28,CASSLRLHDQPQHF,TGTGCCAGCAGTTTAAGGTTGCATGATCAGCCCCAGCATTTT
TRBJ2-7,.,.,TRBV7-8,CASSSSRRGWTGKYEQYF,TGTGCCAGCAGCTCTTCCCGGCGGGGGTGGACAGGGAAATACGAGCAGTACTTC
TRBJ1-2,.,.,TRBV2,CASSATTYGYTF,TGTGCCAGCAGTGCCACAACCTATGGCTACACCTTC
TRBJ2-3,.,TRBD2,TRBV4-1,CASSPRRLAGVTDTQYF,TGCGCCAGCAGCCCCAGACGACTAGCGGGGGTCACAGATACGCAGTATTTT
TRBJ2-5,.,TRBD2,TRBV7-2,CASSFSGEQETQYF,TGTGCCAGCAGCTTTAGCGGGGAGCAAGAGACCCAGTACTTC
TRBJ2-6,.,TRBD1,TRBV19,CASGRNNRGRGANVLTF,TGTGCCAGTGGTAGGAATAACAGGGGGCGTGGGGCCAACGTCCTGACTTTC
TRBJ2-7,once,.,TRBV6-6,CASSYGQGGYEQYF,TGTGCCAGCAGTTACGGCCAGGGCGGCTACGAGCAGTACTTC
TRBJ1-1,few,.,TRBV7-9,CASSLSGGNTEAFF,TGTGCCAGCAGCTTATCGGGAGGGAACACTGAAGCTTTCTTT
TRBJ2-5,.,.,TRBV6-5,CASMDSGQETQYF,TGTGCCAGCATGGACAGCGGTCAAGAGACCCAGTACTTC
TRBJ2-7,few,TRBD1,TRBV29-1,CSVGGVTGQIYEQYF,TGCAGCGTTGGTGGGGTTACGGGACAGATCTACGAGCAGTACTTC
TRBJ1-2,.,.,TRBV7-9,CASSLTGTNYGYTF,TGTGCCAGCAGCTTAACCGGGACTAACTATGGCTACACCTTC
TRBJ2-1,.,TRBD2,TRBV5-1,CASSKGTSGSYNEQFF,TGCGCCAGCAGCAAAGGGACTAGCGGCTCCTACAATGAGCAGTTCTTC
TRBJ2-3,.,TRBD1,TRBV11-1,CASSFALGQGSTDTQYF,TGTGCCAGCAGCTTCGCGTTAGGACAGGGAAGCACAGATACGCAGTATTTT
TRBJ2-7,.,TRBD1,TRBV5-4,CASSSATRQGEQYF,TGTGCCAGCAGCTCCGCCACCAGACAGGGAGAGCAGTACTTC
TRBJ2-5,.,.,TRBV13,CASSLGRALETQYF,TGTGCCAGCAGCTTAGGGCGGGCCCTTGAGACCCAGTACTTC
TRBJ2-3,few,.,TRBV7-6,CASSPVVLTDTQYF,TGTGCCAGCAGCCCTGTAGTACTCACAGATACGCAGTATTTT
TRBJ1-1,medium-sized,.,TRBV2,CASRGSWVFEGIRDTEAFF,TGTGCCAGCAGGGGGTCTTGGGTGTTTGAGGGCATCCGGGACACTGAAGCTTTCTTT
TRBJ1-1,.,TRBD1,TRBV12-5,CASGTDRGSKAFF,TGTGCTAGTGGCACTGACAGGGGTAGTAAAGCTTTCTTT
TRBJ2-3,.,TRBD2,TRBV11-3,CASSRGLAGADTQYF,TGTGCCAGCAGCCGTGGGCTAGCGGGGGCGGATACGCAGTATTTT
TRBJ2-7,once,TRBD1,TRBV7-6,CASSQGGGQGLYEQYF,TGTGCCAGCAGTCAGGGGGGGGGACAGGGACTCTACGAGCAGTACTTC
TRBJ2-2,.,.,TRBV5-1,CASSLPGASNTGELFF,TGCGCCAGCAGCTTGCCAGGGGCCTCGAACACCGGGGAGCTGTTTTTT
TRBJ2-1,.,.,TRBV7-2,CASSLSLEWNEQFF,TGTGCCAGCAGCTTAAGCCTAGAGTGGAATGAGCAGTTCTTC
TRBJ2-1,.,.,TRBV5-1,CASSLVPDTHNEQFF,TGCGCCAGCAGCTTGGTCCCCGACACACACAATGAGCAGTTCTTC
TRBJ2-4,.,TRBD2,TRBV2,CASSEGGGPGYF,TGTGCCAGCAGTGAAGGCGGGGGGCCGGGGTACTTC
TRBJ2-3,.,TRBD2,TRBV15,CATSRDRGSGGSTDTQYF,TGTGCCACCAGCAGAGATAGAGGTAGCGGGGGGAGCACAGATACGCAGTATTTT
TRBJ1-1,.,TRBD1,TRBV18,CASSYASPGTGRTEAFF,TGTGCCAGCTCTTACGCCTCCCCCGGGACAGGGCGGACTGAAGCTTTCTTT
TRBJ2-7,once,.,TRBV29-1,CSVGGSHEQYF,TGCAGCGTCGGAGGGTCTCACGAGCAGTACTTC
TRBJ1-1,.,.,TRBV6-1,CATLKGLGTEAFF,TGTGCCACCCTTAAAGGGCTAGGGACTGAAGCTTTCTTT
TRBJ2-7,.,.,TRBV5-4,CASSPQRSYEQYF,TGTGCCAGCAGCCCGCAGCGAAGCTACGAGCAGTACTTC
TRBJ2-1,.,.,TRBV11-2,CASSLARKWDEQFF,TGTGCCAGCAGCCTGGCGCGAAAGTGGGATGAGCAGTTCTTC
TRBJ1-2,.,.,TRBV6-1,CASSRTANYGYTF,TGTGCCAGCAGTAGGACAGCTAACTATGGCTACACCTTC
TRBJ2-1,.,TRBD1,TRBV5-5,CASSLDRGAYNEQFF,TGTGCCAGCAGTTTGGACAGGGGGGCATACAATGAGCAGTTCTTC
TRBJ1-2,once,.,TRBV2,CASSETGGGYTF,TGTGCCAGCAGTGAAACGGGAGGGGGCTACACCTTC